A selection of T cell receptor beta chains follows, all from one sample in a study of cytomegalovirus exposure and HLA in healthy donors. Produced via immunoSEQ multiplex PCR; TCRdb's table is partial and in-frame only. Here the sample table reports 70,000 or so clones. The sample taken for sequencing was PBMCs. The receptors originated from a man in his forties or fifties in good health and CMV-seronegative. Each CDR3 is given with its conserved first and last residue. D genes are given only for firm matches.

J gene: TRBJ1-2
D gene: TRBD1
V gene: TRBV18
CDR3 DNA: TGTGCCAGCTCACCACGGACAGGGGGCGCGTATGGCTACACCTTC
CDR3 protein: CASSPRTGGAYGYTF

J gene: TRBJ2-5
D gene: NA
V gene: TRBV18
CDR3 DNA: TGTGCCAGCTCACTGCCTAGCGTTCAAGAGACCCAGTACTTC
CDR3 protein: CASSLPSVQETQYF

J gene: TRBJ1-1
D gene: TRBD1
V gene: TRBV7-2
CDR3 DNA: TGTGCCAGCAGCTCGACGACAGGGTACACTGAAGCTTTCTTT
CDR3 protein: CASSSTTGYTEAFF

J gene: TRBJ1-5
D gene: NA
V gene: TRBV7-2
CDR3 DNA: TGTGCCAGCAGCTTGGGGGCCAATCAGCCCCAGCATTTT
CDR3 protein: CASSLGANQPQHF

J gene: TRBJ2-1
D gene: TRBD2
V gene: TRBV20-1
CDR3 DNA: TGCAGTGCTAGGACTAGCGTTAAGCAGTTCTTC
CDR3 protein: CSARTSVKQFF

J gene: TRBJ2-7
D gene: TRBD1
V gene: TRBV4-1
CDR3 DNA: TGCGCCAGCAGCCAAGACGGACAGGGTTGGAGCTACGAGCAGTACTTC
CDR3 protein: CASSQDGQGWSYEQYF

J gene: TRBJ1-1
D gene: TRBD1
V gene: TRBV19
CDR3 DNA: TGTGCCAGTAGCCTTACAGGGGCTGACACTGAAGCTTTCTTT
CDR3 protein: CASSLTGADTEAFF

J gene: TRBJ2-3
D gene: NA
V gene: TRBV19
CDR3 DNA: TGTGCCAGTAGTATGACCCCCCAGGGGTTAGATACGCAGTATTTT
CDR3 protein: CASSMTPQGLDTQYF

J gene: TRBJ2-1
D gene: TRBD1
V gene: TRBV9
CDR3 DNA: TGTGCCAGCAGCGCCGGGACAGTGAACAATGAGCAGTTCTTC
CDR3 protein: CASSAGTVNNEQFF

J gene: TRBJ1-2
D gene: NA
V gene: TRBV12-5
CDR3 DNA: TGTGCTAGTGGTTCCCCCTCCGATGGCTACACCTTC
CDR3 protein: CASGSPSDGYTF